This is a list of T cell receptor beta chains from one sample in a study of technical replicates of blood from a few donors. TCRdb keeps only in-frame clones here, not all; method: immunoSEQ multiplex PCR. The sample contains 65,000 to 95,000 clones, nearly 98% of which appear only once. The sequenced sample consisted of T cells isolated from PBMCs. The origin of the receptors is a human donor in good health. The CDR3 runs from the conserved cysteine through the conserved F or W. Fields, in order: V gene, J gene, clone size, D gene, CDR3 protein, CDR3 DNA. A D gene is named only where the DNA matches it firmly. Clone size appears in some rows only: once, few, many, or a class for an expanded clone.

v_call: TRBV11-3
j_call: TRBJ2-5
clone_size: -
d_call: TRBD2
cdr3_aa: CASSTPSGRGEETQYF
cdr3_nt: TGTGCCAGCAGCACCCCTAGCGGGAGAGGGGAAGAGACCCAGTACTTC

v_call: TRBV6-1
j_call: TRBJ1-1
clone_size: -
d_call: -
cdr3_aa: CASSELSTEAFF
cdr3_nt: TGTGCCAGCAGTGAACTAAGCACTGAAGCTTTCTTT

v_call: TRBV7-9
j_call: TRBJ2-2
clone_size: -
d_call: -
cdr3_aa: CASSPSITGELFF
cdr3_nt: TGTGCCAGCAGCCCCTCTATCACCGGGGAGCTGTTTTTT

v_call: TRBV6-5
j_call: TRBJ1-5
clone_size: -
d_call: TRBD1
cdr3_aa: CASSSDRVGGQPQHF
cdr3_nt: TGTGCCAGCAGTTCGGACAGGGTCGGGGGTCAGCCCCAGCATTTT

v_call: TRBV18
j_call: TRBJ1-1
clone_size: -
d_call: -
cdr3_aa: CASSPAGLMNTEAFF
cdr3_nt: TGTGCCAGCTCACCCGCGGGGCTCATGAACACTGAAGCTTTCTTT

v_call: TRBV6-1
j_call: TRBJ2-7
clone_size: -
d_call: -
cdr3_aa: CASVSSPVYEQYF
cdr3_nt: TGTGCCAGCGTATCGTCCCCCGTCTACGAGCAGTACTTC

v_call: TRBV28
j_call: TRBJ2-1
clone_size: -
d_call: -
cdr3_aa: CASREGDNEQFF
cdr3_nt: TGTGCCAGCAGGGAAGGGGACAATGAGCAGTTCTTC

v_call: TRBV5-6
j_call: TRBJ2-7
clone_size: -
d_call: -
cdr3_aa: CASSFWAADTPYEQYF
cdr3_nt: TGTGCCAGCAGCTTTTGGGCTGCGGACACTCCCTACGAGCAGTACTTC

v_call: TRBV29-1
j_call: TRBJ1-1
clone_size: -
d_call: -
cdr3_aa: CSVEKEVRNTEAFF
cdr3_nt: TGCAGCGTTGAAAAGGAGGTCAGGAACACTGAAGCTTTCTTT

v_call: TRBV7-8
j_call: TRBJ2-7
clone_size: -
d_call: -
cdr3_aa: CASSLALGVGMEQYF
cdr3_nt: TGTGCCAGCAGCTTAGCATTAGGGGTGGGAATGGAGCAGTACTTC

v_call: TRBV5-1
j_call: TRBJ2-5
clone_size: -
d_call: -
cdr3_aa: CASSLVQEETQYF
cdr3_nt: TGCGCCAGCAGCTTAGTTCAGGAAGAGACCCAGTACTTC

v_call: TRBV6-1
j_call: TRBJ2-7
clone_size: -
d_call: TRBD1
cdr3_aa: CASTRWGTGPYF
cdr3_nt: TGTGCCAGCACCAGATGGGGGACAGGGCCGTACTTC

v_call: TRBV6-1
j_call: TRBJ1-5
clone_size: -
d_call: -
cdr3_aa: CASSEHSNQPQHF
cdr3_nt: TGTGCCAGCAGTGAACATAGCAATCAGCCCCAGCATTTT

v_call: TRBV7-6
j_call: TRBJ2-4
clone_size: -
d_call: TRBD2
cdr3_aa: CASSLGGLALNIQYF
cdr3_nt: TGTGCCAGCAGCTTAGGGGGACTAGCGTTGAACATTCAGTACTTC

v_call: TRBV25-1
j_call: TRBJ1-4
clone_size: -
d_call: -
cdr3_aa: CASSDSWGGGEKLFF
cdr3_nt: TGTGCCAGCAGTGATTCCTGGGGTGGAGGTGAAAAACTGTTTTTT

v_call: TRBV5-6
j_call: TRBJ1-5
clone_size: -
d_call: -
cdr3_aa: CASSLRTANNQPQHF
cdr3_nt: TGTGCCAGCAGCTTAAGGACAGCTAATAATCAGCCCCAGCATTTT

v_call: TRBV28
j_call: TRBJ1-1
clone_size: -
d_call: -
cdr3_aa: CASSFGVNEAFF
cdr3_nt: TGTGCCAGCAGTTTCGGAGTCAATGAAGCTTTCTTT

v_call: TRBV18
j_call: TRBJ2-5
clone_size: -
d_call: -
cdr3_aa: CASSPMTGGETQYF
cdr3_nt: TGTGCCAGCTCACCAATGACCGGAGGGGAGACCCAGTACTTC

v_call: TRBV27
j_call: TRBJ1-1
clone_size: -
d_call: -
cdr3_aa: CASSLQGKAFF
cdr3_nt: TGTGCCAGCAGTTTACAGGGGAAAGCTTTCTTT

v_call: TRBV5-4
j_call: TRBJ1-4
clone_size: -
d_call: -
cdr3_aa: CASSLVEGKLFF
cdr3_nt: TGTGCCAGCAGCTTAGTGGAGGGAAAACTGTTTTTT

v_call: TRBV9
j_call: TRBJ2-2
clone_size: -
d_call: TRBD2
cdr3_aa: CASSLGGTGELFF
cdr3_nt: TGTGCCAGCAGCCTGGGGGGGACCGGGGAGCTGTTTTTT

v_call: TRBV5-1
j_call: TRBJ1-5
clone_size: -
d_call: -
cdr3_aa: CASSSGGSNQPQHF
cdr3_nt: TGCGCCAGCAGTTCGGGGGGGAGCAATCAGCCCCAGCATTTT

v_call: TRBV27
j_call: TRBJ1-2
clone_size: -
d_call: TRBD1
cdr3_aa: CASSFGGTELYGYTF
cdr3_nt: TGTGCCAGCAGTTTTGGGGGGACAGAACTATATGGCTACACCTTC

v_call: TRBV6-1
j_call: TRBJ2-4
clone_size: once
d_call: -
cdr3_aa: CASSETGTAKNIQYF
cdr3_nt: TGTGCCAGCAGTGAAACAGGGACAGCCAAAAACATTCAGTACTTC

v_call: TRBV18
j_call: TRBJ2-4
clone_size: -
d_call: -
cdr3_aa: CASSPYLGDIQYF
cdr3_nt: TGTGCCAGCTCACCATACTTGGGAGACATTCAGTACTTC

v_call: TRBV14
j_call: TRBJ1-5
clone_size: -
d_call: TRBD1
cdr3_aa: CASSQGQGTHQPQHF
cdr3_nt: TGTGCCAGCAGCCAAGGACAGGGAACACATCAGCCCCAGCATTTT

v_call: TRBV5-1
j_call: TRBJ2-7
clone_size: -
d_call: -
cdr3_aa: CASSLGAGYEQYF
cdr3_nt: TGCGCCAGCAGCTTGGGGGCGGGGTACGAGCAGTACTTC

v_call: TRBV30
j_call: TRBJ2-3
clone_size: -
d_call: TRBD1
cdr3_aa: CARGQGFPDTQYF
cdr3_nt: TGTGCCCGGGGACAGGGTTTCCCAGATACGCAGTATTTT

v_call: TRBV27
j_call: TRBJ1-5
clone_size: -
d_call: TRBD1
cdr3_aa: CASSTMTGVHQPQHF
cdr3_nt: TGTGCCAGCAGCACAATGACAGGGGTCCATCAGCCCCAGCATTTT

v_call: TRBV30
j_call: TRBJ1-1
clone_size: once
d_call: -
cdr3_aa: CAWSVDSNTEAFF
cdr3_nt: TGTGCCTGGAGTGTAGACAGTAACACTGAAGCTTTCTTT

v_call: TRBV6-5
j_call: TRBJ1-4
clone_size: -
d_call: -
cdr3_aa: CASSYHRGISEEKLFF
cdr3_nt: TGTGCCAGCAGTTACCACCGCGGGATATCGGAGGAAAAACTGTTTTTT

v_call: TRBV5-1
j_call: TRBJ2-7
clone_size: once
d_call: TRBD2
cdr3_aa: CASSSVGTSGRIPLEQYF
cdr3_nt: TGCGCCAGCAGCTCCGTGGGGACTAGCGGGAGGATTCCCCTCGAGCAGTACTTC

v_call: TRBV13
j_call: TRBJ2-3
clone_size: -
d_call: TRBD2
cdr3_aa: CASSWASGSTDTQYF
cdr3_nt: TGTGCCAGCAGCTGGGCTAGCGGGAGCACAGATACGCAGTATTTT

v_call: TRBV7-8
j_call: TRBJ2-2
clone_size: -
d_call: TRBD2
cdr3_aa: CASSSHPGLAGKYANTGELFF
cdr3_nt: TGTGCCAGCAGCTCACACCCGGGACTAGCGGGGAAGTACGCGAACACCGGGGAGCTGTTTTTT

v_call: TRBV19
j_call: TRBJ1-1
clone_size: once
d_call: TRBD1
cdr3_aa: CASSIPGQGVSTEAFF
cdr3_nt: TGTGCCAGTAGTATACCGGGACAGGGAGTTAGCACTGAAGCTTTCTTT

v_call: TRBV19
j_call: TRBJ1-5
clone_size: -
d_call: -
cdr3_aa: CASSISRVNQPQHF
cdr3_nt: TGTGCCAGTAGTATTAGTAGAGTTAATCAGCCCCAGCATTTT

v_call: TRBV5-1
j_call: TRBJ2-1
clone_size: -
d_call: TRBD2
cdr3_aa: CASTPTSGTTLNEQFF
cdr3_nt: TGCGCCAGCACCCCTACTAGCGGGACCACCCTAAATGAGCAGTTCTTC

v_call: TRBV28
j_call: TRBJ2-7
clone_size: -
d_call: TRBD2
cdr3_aa: CASSLFQREIGGEQYF
cdr3_nt: TGTGCCAGCAGTTTGTTTCAGCGGGAGATTGGGGGAGAGCAGTACTTC

v_call: TRBV19
j_call: TRBJ2-1
clone_size: -
d_call: TRBD2
cdr3_aa: CASSPGTSGSHEQFF
cdr3_nt: TGTGCCAGTAGTCCCGGGACTAGCGGGAGCCATGAGCAGTTCTTC

v_call: TRBV9
j_call: TRBJ2-1
clone_size: -
d_call: TRBD2
cdr3_aa: CASSGGTSSHEQFF
cdr3_nt: TGTGCCAGCAGCGGCGGGACTAGCTCCCATGAGCAGTTCTTC

v_call: TRBV6-5
j_call: TRBJ2-1
clone_size: once
d_call: -
cdr3_aa: CASSYSTGEVYNEQFF
cdr3_nt: TGTGCCAGCAGTTACTCGACCGGGGAGGTCTACAATGAGCAGTTCTTC

v_call: TRBV9
j_call: TRBJ2-2
clone_size: -
d_call: -
cdr3_aa: CASSLPSPGAANTGELFF
cdr3_nt: TGTGCCAGCAGCTTACCATCTCCAGGGGCCGCAAACACCGGGGAGCTGTTTTTT

v_call: TRBV10-3
j_call: TRBJ2-3
clone_size: -
d_call: TRBD1
cdr3_aa: CAIRGQGSSTDTQYF
cdr3_nt: TGTGCCATCAGGGGACAGGGCTCGTCCACAGATACGCAGTATTTT

v_call: TRBV19
j_call: TRBJ1-2
clone_size: -
d_call: -
cdr3_aa: CATKGEGSYGYTF
cdr3_nt: TGTGCCACTAAGGGGGAGGGAAGCTATGGCTACACCTTC

v_call: TRBV15
j_call: TRBJ1-4
clone_size: -
d_call: -
cdr3_aa: CATSRVVSSNEKLFF
cdr3_nt: TGTGCCACCAGCAGAGTCGTATCCTCTAATGAAAAACTGTTTTTT

v_call: TRBV9
j_call: TRBJ2-5
clone_size: -
d_call: -
cdr3_aa: CASSVGLLQETQYF
cdr3_nt: TGTGCCAGCAGCGTAGGCCTGCTACAAGAGACCCAGTACTTC

v_call: TRBV7-3
j_call: TRBJ1-1
clone_size: once
d_call: -
cdr3_aa: CASSLSRVGTEAFF
cdr3_nt: TGTGCCAGCAGCTTGAGCAGGGTTGGGACTGAAGCTTTCTTT

v_call: TRBV19
j_call: TRBJ2-7
clone_size: -
d_call: TRBD1
cdr3_aa: CASSKRTGDYEQYF
cdr3_nt: TGTGCCAGTAGTAAGCGGACAGGGGACTACGAGCAGTACTTC

v_call: TRBV28
j_call: TRBJ2-7
clone_size: -
d_call: -
cdr3_aa: CASSTTGSSYEQYF
cdr3_nt: TGTGCCAGCAGTACAACCGGGAGTTCCTACGAGCAGTACTTC